One and the same sample provided the 22 T cell receptor beta chains below, sequenced in a study of early T cells in non-severe SARS-CoV-2 infection. TCRdb passed the 5' RACE reads through MiXCR, listing each CDR3 protein once. The profile shows about 63,000 distinct CDR3 sequences, roughly 13% of them singletons. Sample: whole blood. The receptors derive from an adult who was a healthcare worker with PCR-confirmed SARS-CoV-2 infection or an uninfected control (not recorded which).

In this sample, this clonotype turned up a few times. This rearrangement joins TRBV7-9 to TRBJ1-1, with D possibly matching TRBD1 (5 bases). The germline gives CDR1 SEHNR, CDR2 FQNEAQ (reference sequence). The CDR3 totals 13 residues. V lost 0 bases and J lost 8, with 10 bases in between. The CDR3 reads CASSLAGGGEAFF. The DNA for the CDR3 is TGTGCCAGCAGCTTAGCGGGGGGAGGCGAAGCTTTCTTT.

This clonotype was detected ten times or more. The chain combines TRBV6-2 or TRBV6-3 with TRBJ2-3, with 8 nucleotides matching TRBD1. The CDR3 is 15 residues long. Trimming cost V 2 bases and J 8 bases; bases outside gene matches: 9. The germline CDR1 and CDR2 sequences are MNHEY and SVGEGT. The CDR3 DNA follows: TGTGCCAGCAGTTACCGGGACAGGTCCAGGGGTACGCAGTATTTT. Amino acid sequence: CASSYRDRSRGTQYF.

In this sample, this clonotype turned up many times. CDR3 bases: TGTGCCAGCAGCACAGGACACGGTTCCTACGAGCAGTACTTC. This gives the protein CASSTGHGSYEQYF. This sequence joins TRBV9 and TRBJ2-7; TRBD1 might be the D (5 bases). This CDR3 is 14 amino acids long. V lost 4 bases, J lost 1 base, and 12 bases lay in between. Per the germline V gene, CDR1 is SGDLS and CDR2 is YYNGEE.

V and J are TRBV29-1 and TRBJ2-1, with D uncertain. Germline V gene sequence: CDR1 SQVTM, CDR2 ANQGSEA. The V gene lost 3 bases and the J gene lost 10 bases, with 7 bases spanning the gap. This CDR3 has 10 residues. The CDR3 nucleotides read TGCAGCGTTGACCCCCTGGAGCAGTTCTTC. Translating it yields CSVDPLEQFF.

This clonotype occurred a few times. The chain recombines TRBV30 with TRBJ2-7; D perhaps matches TRBD2 (5 bases). The germline V gene has CDR1 GTSNPN and CDR2 SVGIG (reference sequence). V was trimmed by 1 base and J by 9 bases, leaving 16 bases between them. The CDR3 runs to 13 residues. In DNA form, the CDR3 reads TGTGCCTGGAGTGAGACCCGGGATCTCGGGCAGTACTTC. It is translated as CAWSETRDLGQYF.

This clonotype was recorded many times. A junction end diverges from the germline sequence, so it may reflect a read error. The chain links TRBV6-1 to TRBJ2-7; D might be TRBD2 (6 bases). CDR1 and CDR2 from the germline V gene are MNHNS and SASEGT. This CDR3 region has 10 residues. CDR3 sequence: CASSEPGLNF. The CDR3 DNA reads as TGTGCCAGCAGTGAACCGGGACTCAACTTC.

The sample holds a few counts of this clonotype. The rearrangement uses TRBV19 and TRBJ2-3, with TRBD1 matching over 9 bases. Germline CDR1 and CDR2: LNHDA and SQIVND (reference sequence). The V and J ends lost 8 bases and 3 bases, in that order; junction bases with no gene match: 9. There are 15 residues in the CDR3. DNA for the CDR3: TGTGCCAGTCGATCCGGACAGGGGCCGACAGATACGCAGTATTTT. It codes for CASRSGQGPTDTQYF.

On this clonotype: A much larger clone lies a single base off, so this may be a read error. The chain combines TRBV3-1 with TRBJ2-7; D ambiguous. Germline CDR1 is LGHDT and CDR2 is YNNKEL (reference sequence). The V gene lost 3 bases and the J gene lost 0 bases, with 3 bases spanning the gap. The CDR3 has 12 amino acids. CDR3 residues: CASSHSSYEQYF. The CDR3 DNA reads as TGTGCCAGCAGCCACAGCTCCTACGAGCAGTACTTC.

In regard to this clonotype: One junction end does not reproduce the germline sequence, and a read error may be involved. The V and J genes are TRBV9 and TRBJ1-6; tentative D call: TRBD1 (6 bases). The germline gives CDR1 SGDLS, CDR2 YYNGEE. CDR3 length equals 15 residues. The CDR3 spells CASSGRQANNSPLQF. The CDR3, as DNA: TGTGCCAGCAGCGGCAGACAGGCCAATAATTCACCCCTCCAATTT.

This clonotype has just a few counts. The chain carries TRBV12-3 or TRBV12-4 and TRBJ2-7; 9 nucleotides match TRBD2. The trim removed 8 bases at V and 6 bases at J, leaving 8 bases unmatched. The CDR3 has 13 amino acids. CDR3 DNA: TGTGCCAGCCGACCTAGCGGGGAAGTCGAGCAGTACTTC. It specifies CASRPSGEVEQYF.

This clonotype showed up many times. The chain links TRBV4-3 to TRBJ2-3, with 9 bases identical to TRBD2. The germline V gene has CDR1 LGHNA and CDR2 YSLEER. The CDR3 is 15 amino acids. The J segment lost 4 bases and the V segment lost 3 bases, leaving 5 bases of the junction unmatched. The DNA for the CDR3 is TGCGCCAGCAGCCAGAGCGGGGGGCGGGCAGATACGCAGTATTTT. It translates to CASSQSGGRADTQYF.

In its sample, this clonotype was seen many times. V gene TRBV7-2 combines with J gene TRBJ1-5; possibly TRBD1 for D (5 bases). Germline V gives CDR1 SGHTA, CDR2 FQGNSA. The CDR3 runs to 16 residues. Trimming stripped 6 bases from V and 1 base from J, with 16 bases between. The CDR3 coding sequence is TGTGCCAGCAGAGCGGGAGGGGCGCCGAGCAATCAGCCCCAGCATTTT. Amino acids: CASRAGGAPSNQPQHF.

This clonotype was counted at least ten times. This chain connects TRBV12-3 or TRBV12-4 to TRBJ2-7, with D perhaps matching TRBD1 or TRBD2 (5 bases each). The V and J ends lost 0 bases and 5 bases respectively, with 14 bases between them. The CDR3 is 15 residues long. This chain's CDR3 is CASSLAGVPGDEQYF. The CDR3 region has the DNA TGTGCCAGCAGTTTAGCGGGGGTACCTGGGGACGAGCAGTACTTC.

This clonotype was recorded many times. The chain joins TRBV9 to TRBJ2-7; 7 positions match TRBD2. V shed 0 bases, J shed 4 bases, and the junction held 7 bases outside the gene matches. CDR1 and CDR2 from the germline V gene are SGDLS and YYNGEE. This CDR3 region has 15 residues. CDR3 DNA sequence: TGTGCCAGCAGCGTAGCCGCTGGGGGGGGTTACGAGCAGTACTTC. Translated: CASSVAAGGGYEQYF.

This clonotype was counted ten times or more. The rearrangement joins TRBV7-9 to TRBJ1-1; a possible D gene is TRBD1 (6 bases). CDR3 length: 12 residues. The V gene's germline CDR1 is SEHNR and CDR2 FQNEAQ (reference sequence). V was clipped by 11 bases and J by 1 base, with 11 bases between them. CDR3 sequence reads: CAGRTENTEAFF. CDR3 sequence (DNA): TGTGCCGGACGGACAGAGAACACTGAAGCTTTCTTT.

This clonotype turned up a few times. Compared with germline, one end of the junction differs, possibly owing to a read error. V gene TRBV5-4 combines with J gene TRBJ2-3; no reliable D call. The CDR3 has 12 residues. CDR1 is SGHNT and CDR2 is YYREEE in the germline V gene (reference sequence). CDR3 protein: CVSSYERDTQYF. In DNA, the CDR3 is TGTGTCAGCAGCTATGAGAGAGATACGCAGTATTTT. The variable domain in full, with the rest retrieved from reference TRBV5-4 and TRBJ2-3, is ETGVTQSPTHLIKTRGQQVTLRCSSQSGHNTVSWYQQALGQGPQFIFQYYREEENGRGNFPPRFSGLQFPNYSSELNVNALELDDSALYLCVSSYERDTQYFGPGTRLTVL.

This clonotype was detected many times. The chain carries TRBV5-6 and TRBJ1-5, with 7 bases lining up with TRBD1. Germline V gene sequence: CDR1 SGHDT, CDR2 YYEEEE. The CDR3 runs 16 residues. V lost 0 bases, J lost 0 bases, and 3 bases stayed unmatched. The CDR3 region is CASSLGTGYSNQPQHF. CDR3 bases: TGTGCCAGCAGCTTGGGGACAGGATATAGCAATCAGCCCCAGCATTTT.

The J gene is TRBJ1-2, the V gene TRBV5-1; 8 nucleotides match TRBD1. The CDR3 is 15 amino acids. The V gene end was trimmed by 3 bases and the J gene end by 4 bases; junction bases not matched to a gene: 8. The germline CDR1 and CDR2 sequences are SGHRS and YFSETQ. The CDR3 region has the DNA TGCGCCAGCAGCTCGGGGCAGGGGGCCCTCTATGGCTACACCTTC. The encoded protein is CASSSGQGALYGYTF.

This clonotype was observed many times. The chain uses TRBV6-5 and TRBJ2-1; 12 bases are shared with TRBD2. This CDR3 comprises 15 residues. Germline V lookup: CDR1 MNHEY, CDR2 SVGAGI. J gave up 4 bases and V 5 bases, and 3 bases lay outside the gene matches. The CDR3 is CASSGLAGGYNEQFF. CDR3 coding DNA: TGTGCCAGCAGTGGGCTAGCGGGGGGGTACAATGAGCAGTTCTTC.

This clonotype has a count of ten or more. The V and J genes are TRBV3-1 and TRBJ2-1; D uncertain. This CDR3 contains 12 residues. CDR1 and CDR2 (germline): LGHDT, YNNKEL (reference sequence). V lost 6 bases, J lost 9 bases, and 12 bases lay in between. The DNA for the CDR3 is TGTGCCAGCAGTTTCTCCGGGCGTGAGCAGTTCTTC. It translates to CASSFSGREQFF.

This clonotype was seen only a few times. This sequence joins TRBV10-1 and TRBJ2-7, with TRBD1 as a possible D gene (6 bases). In germline, CDR1 is WNHNN, CDR2 SYGVQD (reference sequence). The CDR3 runs to 14 residues. V lost 0 bases to trimming and J lost 5 bases, with 11 bases between them. The CDR3 loop is CASSESAGVHEQYF. The CDR3, as DNA: TGCGCCAGCAGTGAGTCGGCAGGGGTTCACGAGCAGTACTTC.

This clonotype has just a few counts. The chain carries TRBV20-1 and TRBJ2-1; tentative D call: TRBD2 (6 bases). Per germline, CDR1 DFQATT and CDR2 SNEGSKA (reference sequence). V was cut by 1 base and J by 4 bases, with 11 bases left in between. The CDR3 runs to 14 residues. The CDR3 here is CSARVSGVYNEQFF. The CDR3 nucleotides read TGCAGTGCTAGAGTGTCGGGGGTATACAATGAGCAGTTCTTC.